These 15 T cell receptor beta chains were all obtained from the same sample, sequenced in a study of blood T cells in healthy people across ages. The authors ran a second PCR of about 6 to 11 cycles using a sample-barcoded 5' primer and a J-beta primer mix. TCRdb fed the 5' RACE reads into MiXCR, producing one record per CDR3 protein. The sample yields about 800,000 distinct CDR3 sequences, 25% seen once. The same data also contributed to another study, on T cells of mothers and their children.

The source material was blood. All receptors derive from a boy aged 5 to 17 in good health.

V and J are TRBV7-9 and TRBJ2-5; tentatively, D is TRBD2 (6 bases). Germline CDR1 reads SEHNR; CDR2 reads FQNEAQ (reference sequence). Trimming removed 7 bases at V and 2 bases at J, with 17 bases between. The CDR3 length is 15 residues. The CDR3 nucleotides are TGTGCCAGCACCATCGGACCGGGAGCTCAAGAGACCCAGTACTTC. Its protein is CASTIGPGAQETQYF. The complete variable domain, with remaining parts taken from reference TRBV7-9 and TRBJ2-5, reads DTGVSQNPRHKITKRGQNVTFRCDPISEHNRLYWYRQTLGQGPEFLTYFQNEAQLEKSRLLSDRFSAERPKGSFSTLEIQRTEQGDSAMYLCASTIGPGAQETQYFGPGTRLLVL.

The CDR3 DNA is TGTGCCAGCAGTTTTAGCGGACTAGCGGACTCCTACGAGCAGTACTTC. Translation gives CASSFSGLADSYEQYF. The chain combines TRBV12-3 or TRBV12-4 with TRBJ2-7; 10 nucleotides line up with TRBD2. This CDR3 has 16 amino acids. V lost 3 bases and J lost 0; bases outside the gene matches: 5.

V usage is TRBV21-1 and J usage is TRBJ1-2; the table's TRBD1 call for D was not verified on the DNA. TRBV21-1 is a pseudogene locus. The CDR3 runs to 16 residues. This chain's CDR3 is CASSTSGDRGNYGYTF. Here the CDR3 DNA reads TGTGCCAGCAGCACCTCGGGGGACAGGGGCAACTATGGCTACACCTTC.

This clonotype was counted between two and nine times. The chain has TRBV20-1 and TRBJ2-4, with 9 bases that match TRBD2. This CDR3 is 17 amino acids long. Germline assignment: CDR1 DFQATT and CDR2 SNEGSKA (reference sequence). With 0 bases clipped from V and 6 bases from J, the junction kept 12 bases outside the gene matches. CDR3 amino acids: CSARDILNLAGINIQYF. The CDR3 coding sequence is TGCAGTGCTAGAGATATACTCAATCTAGCGGGGATAAACATTCAGTACTTC.

The chain carries TRBV5-6 and TRBJ1-1; D is ambiguous. The germline V gene has CDR1 SGHDT and CDR2 YYEEEE. Trimming cost V 0 bases and J 1 base, with 13 bases left between them. This CDR3 is 16 amino acids long. The CDR3 protein is CASSLGAGLWNTEAFF. The CDR3 coding sequence is TGTGCCAGCAGCTTGGGGGCGGGCCTATGGAACACTGAAGCTTTCTTT.

The rearrangement uses TRBV20-1 and TRBJ2-5, with 12 positions matching TRBD2. With V trimmed by 6 bases and J by 2 bases, 4 bases remained unmatched. CDR1 is DFQATT, CDR2 SNEGSKA, per germline (reference sequence). CDR3 length equals 14 residues. DNA for the CDR3: TGCAGTGCGCCCGGGACTAGCGGGCAAGAGACCCAGTACTTC. It yields the protein CSAPGTSGQETQYF.

This clonotype was seen only a few times. In DNA, the CDR3 is TGCAGTGCTACTAGCGGGGGCCAACTTTACAATGAGCAGTTCTTC. Residues: CSATSGGQLYNEQFF. This chain links TRBV20-1 with TRBJ2-1; 10 positions agree with TRBD2. Germline CDR1 reads DFQATT; CDR2 reads SNEGSKA (reference sequence). After removal of 4 bases from V and 4 bases from J, the junction contained 7 bases not matched to a gene. This CDR3 has 15 amino acids.

The chain recombines TRBV7-9 with TRBJ1-4; tentative D call: TRBD1 (5 bases). The CDR3 is 16 amino acids. Germline V gives CDR1 SEHNR, CDR2 FQNEAQ (reference sequence). V was trimmed by 5 bases and J by 2 bases, leaving 15 bases between them. CDR3 protein: CASSPDTFSTNEKLFF. In DNA, the CDR3 is TGTGCCAGCAGCCCGGACACCTTTTCGACTAATGAAAAACTGTTTTTT.

This clonotype has more than one count but fewer than ten. The CDR3 protein is CAKRRTNYQETQYF. CDR3 nucleotide sequence: TGCGCCAAGAGAAGGACGAATTACCAAGAGACCCAGTACTTC. The V and J genes are TRBV5-1 and TRBJ2-5; D not certain. V was trimmed by 9 bases and J by 0 bases, leaving 15 bases between them. The CDR3 runs 14 residues. Germline CDR1 SGHRS, CDR2 YFSETQ.

The table lists this clonotype with a few counts. The rearrangement uses TRBV12-3 or TRBV12-4 and TRBJ1-2; D is undetermined. V lost 6 bases and J lost 7, with 6 bases in between. The CDR3 runs to 10 residues. The CDR3 protein is CASSGLGYTF. DNA for the CDR3: TGTGCCAGCAGCGGGCTTGGCTACACCTTC.

This clonotype appeared a few times. The V and J genes are TRBV25-1 and TRBJ1-1, with D maybe TRBD1 (5 bases). Trimming shortened V by 5 bases and J by 1 base, and 14 bases separated the two germline ends. Germline values: CDR1 MGHDK, CDR2 SYGVNS. The CDR3 is 15 residues long. Here the CDR3 reads CASSPLRGQNTEAFF. The DNA of the CDR3 is TGTGCCAGCAGTCCATTAAGGGGTCAGAACACTGAAGCTTTCTTT.

The genes are TRBV21-1 and TRBJ2-7; the DNA was not used to check the table's D call, TRBD2. TRBV21-1 is described as a pseudogene. CDR3 length: 16 residues. The CDR3 loop is CASSKAIAGGPYEQYF. The DNA of the CDR3 is TGTGCCAGCAGCAAAGCGATAGCGGGAGGGCCCTACGAGCAGTACTTC.

The rearrangement uses TRBV24-1 and TRBJ1-5, with 9 bases aligning to TRBD1. The J segment lost 4 bases and the V segment lost 7 bases, leaving 4 bases of the junction unmatched. Germline lookup yields CDR1 KGHDR and CDR2 SFDVKD. The length of the CDR3 is 14 residues. CDR3 sequence: CATRGTGNNQPQHF. The CDR3 DNA reads as TGTGCCACCAGGGGGACAGGGAATAATCAGCCCCAGCATTTT.

The chain links TRBV12-5 to TRBJ2-7, with D tentatively TRBD2 (5 bases). V was cut by 5 bases and J by 7 bases, with 21 bases left in between. The CDR3 covers 15 residues. CDR1 is LGHNT and CDR2 is FRNRAP in the germline V gene. The CDR3: CASGPGFARDEEQYF. The CDR3, as DNA: TGTGCTAGTGGTCCCGGTTTTGCGAGGGATGAGGAGCAGTACTTC.

This clonotype was detected only a few times. The V and J genes are TRBV12-3 or TRBV12-4 and TRBJ1-5; D is unresolved. The CDR3 loop spans 13 amino acids. V lost 6 bases and J lost 7, with 13 bases in between. In DNA, the CDR3 is TGTGCCAGCAGCAGCCCAGGATCCCAGCCCCAGCATTTT. Amino acids: CASSSPGSQPQHF.